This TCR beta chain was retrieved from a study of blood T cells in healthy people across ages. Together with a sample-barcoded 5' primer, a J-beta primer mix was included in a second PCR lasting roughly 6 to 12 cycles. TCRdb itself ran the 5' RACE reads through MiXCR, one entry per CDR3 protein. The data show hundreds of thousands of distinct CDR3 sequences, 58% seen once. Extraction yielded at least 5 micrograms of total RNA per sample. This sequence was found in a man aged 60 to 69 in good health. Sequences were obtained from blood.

As DNA, the CDR3 is TGCGCCAGCAAGAGGGAAAAACGCTCTGAGCAGTTCTTC. This sequence encodes CASKREKRSEQFF. The J gene is TRBJ2-1, the V gene TRBV5-1; perhaps TRBD2 as D (5 bases). Germline V CDR1 and CDR2: SGHRS, YFSETQ. The germline V and J ends were trimmed by 6 bases and 9 bases, with 16 bases remaining between them. The CDR3 runs to 13 residues.